This T cell receptor (beta chain) was documented in a study of cytomegalovirus exposure and HLA in healthy donors. Notes on this clone: What it binds is not known.

Amplification used 60 Vbeta primers and 13 Jbeta primers. Sequenced by immunoSEQ multiplex PCR; TCRdb stores in-frame clones only, minus some. The top ten clones hold roughly 0.33% of a sample with roughly 200,000 clones, around nine tenths of them seen once. The CDR3 contains 18 residues. At collection, donors were nominally healthy, but unrecorded immune exposures were probable. Study conclusions and caveats: High specificity and sensitivity for cytomegalovirus status were reported for the classifier. Excluded were some V segments that proved indistinguishable, including TRBV6-2 and TRBV6-3.

The sequence was collected from a woman aged 30 to 39 in good health and CMV-seronegative. The rearrangement links TRBV21-1 to TRBJ1-4; no check of the table's D call, TRBD1, against the DNA was made. TRBV21-1 is a documented pseudogene. The sample was PBMCs. The CDR3, as DNA: TGTGCCAGCAGCAAAAGAATAGCCGGGACAGGAAAAGGGGAAAAACTGTTTTTT. It codes for CASSKRIAGTGKGEKLFF.